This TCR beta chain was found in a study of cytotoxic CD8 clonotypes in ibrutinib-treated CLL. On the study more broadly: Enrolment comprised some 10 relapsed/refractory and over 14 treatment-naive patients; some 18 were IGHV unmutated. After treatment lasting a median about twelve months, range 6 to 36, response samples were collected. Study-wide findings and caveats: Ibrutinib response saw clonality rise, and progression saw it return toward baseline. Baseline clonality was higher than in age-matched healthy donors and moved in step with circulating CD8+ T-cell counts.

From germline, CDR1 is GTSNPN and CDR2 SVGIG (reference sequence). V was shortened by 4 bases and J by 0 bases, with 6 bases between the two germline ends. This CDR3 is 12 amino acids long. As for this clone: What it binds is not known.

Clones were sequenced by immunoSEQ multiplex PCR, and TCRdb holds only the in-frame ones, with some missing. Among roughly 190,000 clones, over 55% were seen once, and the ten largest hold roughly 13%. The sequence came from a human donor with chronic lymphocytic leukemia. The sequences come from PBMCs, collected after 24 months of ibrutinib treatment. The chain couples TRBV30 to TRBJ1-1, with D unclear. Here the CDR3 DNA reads TGTGCCTGGAACATAGTGAACACTGAAGCTTTCTTT. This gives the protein CAWNIVNTEAFF.